A single sample gave rise to the 20 T cell receptor beta chains below, sequenced in a study of T-cell reconstitution after alpha-beta-depleted transplantation in children. Unique molecular identifiers were incorporated during preparation of the TCRbeta library. A single record per CDR3 protein comes from TCRdb applying MiXCR to the PCR reads. The data hold 420,000 or so distinct CDR3 sequences, with about a tenth observed a single time. Specimen: PBMCs from the stem cell graft donor, collected from the stem cell graft. These receptors were obtained from a human donor who donated a stem cell graft to a child with acute myeloid leukemia.

This clonotype was observed a handful of times. The V and J genes are TRBV5-1 and TRBJ1-1; 7 bases align to TRBD1. The trim removed 1 base at V and 2 bases at J, leaving 8 bases unmatched. Germline CDR1 SGHRS, CDR2 YFSETQ. The CDR3 extends over 16 amino acids. CDR3 in DNA: TGCGCCAGCAGCTTGTCCCCCAGGGGGGTAAACACTGAAGCTTTCTTT. It yields the protein CASSLSPRGVNTEAFF.

V is TRBV29-1 and J is TRBJ2-6; unclear D gene. Trimming removed 1 base from V and 0 bases from J, with 7 bases in between. The germline CDR1 and CDR2 sequences are SQVTM and ANQGSEA. The CDR3 contains 15 residues. CDR3 bases: TGCAGCGTTGAAGGACGGAGCTCTGGGGCCAACGTCCTGACTTTC. It codes for CSVEGRSSGANVLTF.

This clonotype was seen at least ten times. The chain uses TRBV6-2 or TRBV6-3 and TRBJ1-5; D is unresolved. V was pared by 2 bases and J by 0 bases, with 2 bases between. Germline V gene sequence: CDR1 MNHEY, CDR2 SVGEGT. The CDR3 has 13 amino acids. CDR3 nucleotide sequence: TGTGCCAGCAGTTACAGTAGCAATCAGCCCCAGCATTTT. This sequence encodes CASSYSSNQPQHF.

This clonotype was observed a few times. The rearrangement links TRBV20-1 to TRBJ2-1, with D unresolved. V lost 3 bases, J lost 7 bases, and 10 bases lay in between. Germline V CDR1 and CDR2: DFQATT, SNEGSKA (reference sequence). The CDR3 has 12 residues. The CDR3 nucleotides read TGCAGTGCTAGTCCCCAGAATAATGAGCAGTTCTTC. Encoded protein: CSASPQNNEQFF.

The chain combines TRBV14 with TRBJ2-1, with 14 bases aligning to TRBD2. Trimming at V came to 2 bases and at J to 0 bases, leaving 9 bases not matched to a gene. The CDR3 runs to 20 residues. Germline V gene data show CDR1 as SGHDN and CDR2 as FVKESK. The CDR3, as DNA: TGTGCCAGCAGCCAAATCCCGGGACTAGCGGGGGAGAGCTCCTACAATGAGCAGTTCTTC. Protein product: CASSQIPGLAGESSYNEQFF.

This clonotype was detected ten times or more. The chain uses TRBV29-1 and TRBJ2-5; 8 nucleotides agree with TRBD1. Trimming cost V 6 bases and J 4 bases; bases outside gene matches: 4. Germline V gene lookup returns CDR1 SQVTM and CDR2 ANQGSEA. The CDR3 loop spans 12 amino acids. The CDR3 DNA reads TGCAGCGTCAGGACAGGGCGAGAGACCCAGTACTTC. Protein: CSVRTGRETQYF. The complete variable domain, with remaining parts taken from reference TRBV29-1 and TRBJ2-5, reads SAVISQKPSRDICQRGTSLTIQCQVDSQVTMMFWYRQQPGQSLTLIATANQGSEATYESGFVIDKFPISRPNLTFSTLTVSNMSPEDSSIYLCSVRTGRETQYFGPGTRLLVL.

Ten or more counts support this clonotype. The gene calls are TRBV29-1 and TRBJ1-1; the D gene is possibly TRBD1 (5 bases). Trimming pared 6 bases from V and 6 bases from J, leaving 11 bases between. Germline assignment: CDR1 SQVTM and CDR2 ANQGSEA. The CDR3 runs to 11 residues. In nucleotides, the CDR3 is TGCAGCGTAAGGGGTGGCGCTGAAGCTTTCTTT. Residues: CSVRGGAEAFF. Drawing the rest from reference TRBV29-1 and TRBJ1-1, the complete variable domain is SAVISQKPSRDICQRGTSLTIQCQVDSQVTMMFWYRQQPGQSLTLIATANQGSEATYESGFVIDKFPISRPNLTFSTLTVSNMSPEDSSIYLCSVRGGAEAFFGQGTRLTVV.

This clonotype was seen repeatedly, ten times or more. The chain carries TRBV27 and TRBJ1-3; D uncertain. The CDR3 is 13 amino acids. The germline V gene has CDR1 MNHEY and CDR2 SMNVEV (reference sequence). The ends were cut back, 6 bases at V and 0 bases at J, with 6 bases in the middle. The CDR3 loop is CASRERSGNTIYF. As DNA, the CDR3 is TGTGCCAGCAGAGAACGCTCTGGAAACACCATATATTTT.

CDR3 nucleotides: TGTGCCAGCAGCACGGGACAGACCTATAATTCACCCCTCCACTTT. This codes for CASSTGQTYNSPLHF. V is TRBV5-8 and J is TRBJ1-6, with TRBD1 matching over 7 bases. This CDR3 has 15 amino acids. Trimming took 4 bases from V and 2 from J; bases not matched to a gene: 3. Germline-derived CDR1 and CDR2 are SGHTS and YDEGEE.

V and J are TRBV5-1 and TRBJ2-1; possibly TRBD2 for D (6 bases). V shed 7 bases and J shed 4 bases, with 18 bases lying between them. Germline CDR1 reads SGHRS; CDR2 reads YFSETQ. The CDR3 totals 15 residues. For the CDR3, the DNA is TGCGCCAGCTACCCCGCGACTAGTCCTTACAATGAGCAGTTCTTC. It translates to CASYPATSPYNEQFF.

The chain couples TRBV18 to TRBJ1-1; no definite D call. Between the trimmed V and J ends, which lost 1 base and 8 bases, there was a span of 14 bases. The CDR3 is 14 residues long. Germline CDR1 KGHSH, CDR2 LQKENI. CDR3 sequence: CASSPLHTQGEAFF. In DNA, the CDR3 is TGTGCCAGCTCACCACTTCACACGCAAGGGGAAGCTTTCTTT.

The chain employs TRBV5-5 and TRBJ2-1, with 8 bases lining up with TRBD1. V shed 4 bases, J shed 7 bases, and the junction held 10 bases outside the gene matches. The CDR3 spans 15 residues. The germline V gene encodes CDR1 SGHKS and CDR2 YYEKEE (reference sequence). The CDR3 sequence is CASSHNLDRANEQFF. CDR3 nucleotides: TGTGCCAGCAGCCACAATTTGGACAGGGCGAATGAGCAGTTCTTC.

The chain combines TRBV6-1 with TRBJ2-3, with D perhaps matching TRBD2 (6 bases). This CDR3 region has 14 residues. CDR1 and CDR2 from the germline V gene are MNHNS and SASEGT. Between the trimmed V and J ends, which lost 7 bases and 6 bases, there was a span of 17 bases. Written as DNA, the CDR3 is TGTGCCAGCACCTACGCGGCGGGGTTCGATACGCAGTATTTT. This translates into CASTYAAGFDTQYF.

V is TRBV5-1 and J is TRBJ2-7, with 9 bases matching TRBD1. This CDR3 is 14 amino acids long. J was trimmed by 4 bases and V by 4 bases; bases with no gene match: 6. Germline V CDR1 and CDR2: SGHRS, YFSETQ. The CDR3 region is CASSVDRGEYEQYF. CDR3 nucleotides: TGCGCCAGCAGCGTGGACAGGGGCGAGTACGAGCAGTACTTC.

In this sample, this clonotype turned up many times. The chain combines TRBV28 with TRBJ1-2; D possibly corresponds to TRBD1 (5 bases). The germline gives CDR1 MDHEN, CDR2 SYDVKM. The CDR3 spans 11 residues. Trimming stripped 7 bases from V and 4 bases from J, with 7 bases between. CDR3 in amino acids: CASTGPYGYTF. In DNA form, the CDR3 reads TGTGCCAGCACAGGGCCCTATGGCTACACCTTC.

This clonotype was seen only a few times. J is TRBJ1-1 and V is TRBV5-1; 7 bases are shared with TRBD1. V shed 4 bases, J shed 2 bases, and the junction held 8 bases outside the gene matches. The V gene's germline CDR1 is SGHRS and CDR2 YFSETQ. The CDR3 has 15 residues. This chain's CDR3 is CASSRGTVFNTEAFF. The DNA for the CDR3 is TGCGCCAGCAGCCGGGGGACAGTCTTTAACACTGAAGCTTTCTTT.

The V and J genes are TRBV6-1 and TRBJ1-4, with TRBD1 as a possible D gene (6 bases). This CDR3 spans 14 amino acids. Germline V gene sequence: CDR1 MNHNS, CDR2 SASEGT. Trimming left V 6 bases short and J 3 bases short, with 11 bases between. DNA for the CDR3: TGTGCCAGCAGCCGACAGGTCTCTAATGAAAAACTGTTTTTT. Amino acids: CASSRQVSNEKLFF.

This clonotype was detected many times. This chain joins TRBV12-3 or TRBV12-4 and TRBJ2-2; D remains unclear. The ends were cut back, 6 bases at V and 8 bases at J, with 10 bases in the middle. This CDR3 is 12 amino acids long. The CDR3 spells CASRSGTGELFF. For the CDR3, the DNA is TGTGCCAGCAGGTCAGGCACTGGGGAGCTGTTTTTT.

The table lists this clonotype with a few counts. CDR3 in DNA: TGTGCCAGCAGTGAAAGAGACTCCCGTTTCGGGCAGCCCCAGCATTTT. Its translation: CASSERDSRFGQPQHF. This chain uses TRBV2 with TRBJ1-5, with D hard to call. The length of the CDR3 is 16 residues. V was pared by 2 bases and J by 7 bases, with 18 bases between. Germline CDR1 reads SNHLY; CDR2 reads FYNNEI.

This clonotype was seen a handful of times. The gene calls are TRBV7-9 and TRBJ2-2; no definite D call. This CDR3 is 14 amino acids long. Germline V gives CDR1 SEHNR, CDR2 FQNEAQ (reference sequence). Between the trimmed V and J ends, which lost 2 bases and 3 bases, there was a span of 7 bases. The CDR3 bases are TGTGCCAGCAGCTTATCCACCCACACCGGGGAGCTGTTTTTT. It yields the protein CASSLSTHTGELFF.